This T cell receptor (beta chain) was profiled in a study of vaccination effects on CD4 cells after COVID-19. Study context: Participants completed two doses of the BNT162b2 or mRNA-1273 vaccine.

The data were produced by immunoSEQ multiplex PCR, yet TCRdb's version contains in-frame clones alone and is incomplete. The sample includes 68,000 or so clones, about four fifths of them seen just once. Peptide-pool stimulation followed by sequencing identified expanded antigen-specific CD4+ clonotypes in the ViraFEST assay. Having been cultured for around ten days, the cells underwent CD4+ T cell isolation. The vaccine recipients had no prior SARS-CoV-2 infection, with negative nucleocapsid antibodies. Cultures of 2 million or so PBMC per well contained about 10 IU/ml IL-2 plus 10 ug/ml peptides. Days 3 and 7 were when half the medium was replaced with IL-2 medium. As to this clone: The antigen remains unidentified.

Germline V gene data show CDR1 as LGHDT and CDR2 as YNNKEL (reference sequence). The V gene lost 8 bases and the J gene lost 4 bases, with 21 bases spanning the gap. This CDR3 spans 16 amino acids. General study results and limits: Researchers report that only 1 of 255 vaccine-induced clones in healthy vaccinees cross-reacted with common cold coronaviruses.

The material sequenced was CD4+ T cells from PBMCs cultured with SARS-CoV-2 spike peptides, taken before COVID-19 vaccination. The J gene is TRBJ1-3, the V gene TRBV3-1 (or the pseudogene TRBV3-2); possibly TRBD1 for D (6 bases). The clonotype comes from a human donor who received a COVID-19 vaccine. For the CDR3, the DNA is TGTGCCAGCGGTCGAACGTGGGGGGCTTGGGGAAACACCATATATTTT. It specifies CASGRTWGAWGNTIYF.